The next 16 T cell receptor beta chains were all read from a single sample in a study of T-cell memory formation after mild COVID-19. TCRdb independently ran MiXCR on the 5' RACE reads; one entry per CDR3 protein. The sample carries roughly 52,000 distinct CDR3 sequences, more than 9% recorded once. Input material: PBMCs or a T cell subset sorted from them (not recorded which). The origin of the receptors is a man younger than 30 who had mild COVID-19 (a few samples of this study predate the infection). Cell type and time point are not known.

This clonotype was seen many times. V and J are TRBV7-3 and TRBJ1-1, with a tentative D call TRBD1 (6 bases). Germline assignment: CDR1 SGHTA and CDR2 FQGTGA. Trimming took off 10 bases at V and 1 base at J, with 13 bases between the two ends. This CDR3 is 13 amino acids long. CDR3 protein: CATARTANTEAFF. The CDR3 nucleotides read TGTGCCACCGCCCGGACAGCGAACACTGAAGCTTTCTTT.

This clonotype appeared many times. The V and J genes are TRBV20-1 and TRBJ2-7, with TRBD1 as a possible D gene (5 bases). Germline lookup yields CDR1 DFQATT and CDR2 SNEGSKA (reference sequence). There are 11 residues in the CDR3. Trimming cost V 2 bases and J 3 bases, with 5 bases left between them. CDR3 coding DNA: TGCAGTGCTAGACAGGGCTACGAGCAGTACTTC. This gives the protein CSARQGYEQYF.

In this sample, this clonotype turned up a few times. V usage is TRBV7-2 and J usage is TRBJ2-1, with 10 bases that match TRBD1. Germline CDR1 SGHTA, CDR2 FQGNSA. The CDR3 has 16 amino acids. V trimming: 5 bases; J trimming: 7 bases; junction bases outside the gene matches: 11. The CDR3 loop is CASSRSWGQGSNEQFF. In DNA, the CDR3 is TGTGCCAGCAGCCGGAGCTGGGGACAGGGGTCGAATGAGCAGTTCTTC.

On this clonotype: A much larger clone lies a single base off, so this may be a read error. V usage is TRBV29-1 and J usage is TRBJ1-5, with unresolved D. Germline CDR1 SQVTM, CDR2 ANQGSEA. CDR3 size: 18 residues. The V end was cut by 3 bases, the J end by 4 bases, with 25 bases between. CDR3 in amino acids: CSVDVRKLDIRGNQPQHF. CDR3 nucleotides: TGCAGCGTTGACGTCAGGAAATTAGACATACGGGGAAATCAGCCCCAGCATTTT.

The chain links TRBV4-1 to TRBJ1-1; D remains unclear. This CDR3 contains 15 residues. Germline V gene sequence: CDR1 MGHRA, CDR2 YSYEKL. V was shortened by 4 bases and J by 5 bases, with 17 bases between the two germline ends. CDR3 in amino acids: CASSPASGLMTEAFF. The DNA of the CDR3 is TGCGCCAGCAGCCCCGCCTCCGGGCTGATGACTGAAGCTTTCTTT.

This clonotype was counted only a few times. V gene TRBV11-1 combines with J gene TRBJ2-5; D may correspond to TRBD1 or TRBD2 (6 bases each). Trimming removed 4 bases at V and 4 bases at J, with 22 bases between. This CDR3 has 17 residues. Germline CDR1 and CDR2: SGHAT and FQDESV (reference sequence). The CDR3 nucleotides are TGTGCCAGCAGCTCCCCCAACGGTCTAGCGACAGGAGAGACCCAGTACTTC. Translated: CASSSPNGLATGETQYF.

V usage is TRBV7-9 and J usage is TRBJ2-1; possibly TRBD1 or TRBD2 for D (6 bases each). There are 16 residues in the CDR3. Trimming cost V 1 base and J 0 bases, with 10 bases left between them. CDR1 SEHNR and CDR2 FQNEAQ come from the germline V gene (reference sequence). The CDR3 DNA is TGTGCCAGCAGCTTAGTAGGGGGGCGCTCCTACAATGAGCAGTTCTTC. Amino acid sequence: CASSLVGGRSYNEQFF.

The genes are TRBV27 and TRBJ2-5; 7 positions agree with TRBD1. This CDR3 comprises 18 residues. CDR1 is MNHEY, CDR2 SMNVEV, per germline (reference sequence). V was clipped by 6 bases and J by 5 bases; unmatched bases: 21. The DNA for the CDR3 is TGTGCCAGCAGCCATAGGGAACTCCGACAAGGGGGCGGCGAGACCCAGTACTTC. Translation: CASSHRELRQGGGETQYF.

The chain employs TRBV4-2 and TRBJ2-5; 7 nucleotides match TRBD2. The CDR3 has 16 amino acids. After removal of 4 bases from V and 2 bases from J, the junction contained 10 bases not matched to a gene. The germline V gene has CDR1 LGHNA and CDR2 YNFKEQ. The CDR3 region has the DNA TGTGCCAGCAGCCTTAAGGGGAGAGCGGGGCAAGAGACCCAGTACTTC. This translates into CASSLKGRAGQETQYF.

For the CDR3, the DNA is TGTGCCTGGAGTGGGATGGGCGGCAATGAGCAGTTCTTC. This sequence encodes CAWSGMGGNEQFF. The chain has TRBV30 and TRBJ2-1; D not certain. CDR1 is GTSNPN, CDR2 SVGIG, per germline (reference sequence). Trimming removed 1 base at V and 6 bases at J, with 10 bases between. The CDR3 loop spans 13 amino acids.

J is TRBJ1-1 and V is TRBV2; the D gene is possibly TRBD1 (6 bases). Trimming took 7 bases from V and 4 from J, leaving 16 bases between them. This CDR3 has 14 residues. In germline, CDR1 is SNHLY, CDR2 FYNNEI. The CDR3 protein is CASTTGGRGTEAFF. Written as DNA, the CDR3 is TGTGCCAGCACGACCGGGGGCAGGGGCACTGAAGCTTTCTTT.

This chain links TRBV7-3 with TRBJ2-5, with D unresolved. V lost 5 bases, J lost 4 bases, and 11 bases lay in between. The CDR3 contains 13 residues. Germline V gene sequence: CDR1 SGHTA, CDR2 FQGTGA. The CDR3 spells CASSPQWGETQYF. DNA for the CDR3: TGTGCCAGCAGCCCCCAGTGGGGAGAGACCCAGTACTTC.

This clonotype was found a few times. The chain links TRBV12-3 or TRBV12-4 to TRBJ1-5; D ambiguous. Trimming took off 1 base at V and 7 bases at J, with 11 bases between the two ends. The CDR3 has 14 residues. Here the CDR3 DNA reads TGTGCCAGCAGTTTAGTCCCTGCGAGCCAGCCCCAGCATTTT. Its translation: CASSLVPASQPQHF.

This clonotype was picked up a small number of times. The chain carries TRBV5-8 and TRBJ2-2; tentative D call: TRBD1 (6 bases). The V end lost 4 bases, the J end lost 4 bases, and 14 bases lay between the germline ends. The CDR3 has 15 amino acids. Germline CDR1 SGHTS, CDR2 YDEGEE. CDR3 residues: CASSPRTAITGELFF. The CDR3 DNA is TGTGCCAGCAGCCCAAGGACAGCCATCACCGGGGAGCTGTTTTTT.

This clonotype was recorded a few times. This chain uses TRBV5-1 with TRBJ2-7; D is uncertain. The V and J ends lost 4 bases and 5 bases respectively, with 10 bases between them. Germline V gives CDR1 SGHRS, CDR2 YFSETQ. The CDR3 sequence is 12 residues long. CDR3 protein: CASSPPVHEQYV. The DNA of the CDR3 is TGCGCCAGCAGCCCCCCGGTGCACGAGCAGTACGTC.

CDR3 bases: TGTGCCAGCAGCCCCAAGAGGACTAGCGGGGGGGCCCCGGAGACCCAGTACTTC. Protein sequence: CASSPKRTSGGAPETQYF. The rearrangement uses TRBV11-2 and TRBJ2-5; 15 bases are a match to TRBD2. J was trimmed by 5 bases and V by 5 bases; bases with no gene match: 12. The V gene's germline CDR1 is SGHAT and CDR2 FQNNGV. The CDR3 spans 18 residues.